Listed below are T cell receptor beta chains from one sample, sequenced in a study of blood T cell repertoires in COVID-19. The repertoire was sequenced with immunoSEQ multiplex PCR; TCRdb's copy has only in-frame clones and lacks some. The profile shows about 180,000 clones, approximately 80% of them singletons. The specimen sequenced was peripheral blood. Receptors were obtained from a human donor in a cohort sampled during active COVID-19. Each CDR3 is given with its conserved first and last residue. Fields, in order: J gene, V gene, clone size, D gene, CDR3 protein, CDR3 DNA. A D gene is named only where the DNA matches it firmly. The listing skips clone size in some rows; elsewhere it reads once, few, many or a size class.

TRBJ2-7 | TRBV18 | - | - | CASSSEGGGGLYEQYF | TGTGCCAGCTCATCCGAAGGAGGAGGGGGCCTGTACGAGCAGTACTTC
TRBJ2-2 | TRBV20-1 | - | TRBD2 | CSASSGGNTGELFF | TGCAGTGCTAGTTCGGGGGGAAACACCGGGGAGCTGTTTTTT
TRBJ2-3 | TRBV7-9 | - | TRBD2 | CASSLLTSGGADTQYF | TGTGCCAGCAGCCTGCTAACTAGCGGGGGGGCAGATACGCAGTATTTT
TRBJ2-1 | TRBV5-4 | - | - | CASSLVGEDNEQFF | TGTGCCAGCAGCTTGGTGGGTGAGGACAATGAGCAGTTCTTC
TRBJ1-1 | TRBV2 | - | - | CASSMTQNTEAFF | TGTGCCAGCAGTATGACACAGAACACTGAAGCTTTCTTT
TRBJ1-6 | TRBV30 | - | - | CAWYRAGASPLHF | TGTGCCTGGTACAGGGCCGGGGCTTCACCCCTCCACTTT
TRBJ2-7 | TRBV12-3/TRBV12-4 | - | - | CASSLVPGEQYF | TGTGCCAGCAGTTTAGTTCCAGGCGAGCAGTACTTC
TRBJ2-7 | TRBV27 | - | - | CASSPKGGASYEQYF | TGTGCCAGCAGTCCAAAAGGGGGGGCCTCCTACGAGCAGTACTTC
TRBJ2-7 | TRBV25-1 | - | - | CASSDFSSYEQYF | TGTGCCAGCAGTGACTTTAGCTCCTACGAGCAGTACTTC
TRBJ1-3 | TRBV6-5 | few | TRBD1 | CASSNRGLSGNTIYF | TGTGCCAGCAGTAACAGGGGCCTCTCTGGAAACACCATATATTTT
TRBJ1-5 | TRBV30 | - | TRBD1 | CAWSSTGGNQPQHF | TGTGCCTGGAGTTCGACAGGGGGCAATCAGCCCCAGCATTTT
TRBJ2-7 | TRBV6-5 | - | TRBD1 | CASSYSRDTGGEQYF | TGTGCCAGCAGTTACTCACGGGATACAGGGGGCGAGCAGTACTTC
TRBJ1-1 | TRBV3-1/TRBV3-2 | - | - | CASTQENRKGTEAFF | TGTGCCAGCACCCAAGAAAACAGGAAAGGGACTGAAGCTTTCTTT
TRBJ1-2 | TRBV5-5 | - | - | CASSLMATGVYGYTF | TGTGCCAGCAGCTTGATGGCGACAGGAGTCTATGGCTACACCTTC
TRBJ1-2 | TRBV6-1 | - | - | CASSEAALPSGYTF | TGTGCCAGCAGTGAAGCGGCTCTCCCTTCGGGCTACACCTTC
TRBJ1-2 | TRBV7-8 | - | TRBD1 | CASSLGGTGGLNYGYTF | TGTGCCAGCAGCTTAGGAGGGACAGGGGGCTTAAACTATGGCTACACCTTC
TRBJ1-1 | TRBV5-1 | - | TRBD1 | CASGTGGMNTEAFF | TGCGCCAGCGGTACAGGGGGGATGAACACTGAAGCTTTCTTT
TRBJ2-3 | TRBV27 | - | TRBD2 | CASSPLTSGGAGDTQYF | TGTGCCAGCAGTCCCCTGACTAGCGGGGGGGCGGGGGATACGCAGTATTTT
TRBJ1-1 | TRBV2 | few | - | CASSVRGFAEAFF | TGTGCCAGCAGTGTAAGGGGGTTTGCTGAAGCTTTCTTT
TRBJ2-1 | TRBV5-1 | - | TRBD1 | CASSAGQAPNEQFF | TGCGCCAGCAGCGCCGGACAGGCTCCCAATGAGCAGTTCTTC
TRBJ1-6 | TRBV3-1/TRBV3-2 | - | - | CASSQDYNSPLHF | TGTGCCAGCTCACAGGATTATAATTCACCCCTCCACTTT
TRBJ2-2 | TRBV6-2/TRBV6-3 | - | TRBD1 | CASSKNRGRSGELFF | TGTGCCAGCAGCAAAAACAGGGGGCGGTCCGGGGAGCTGTTTTTT
TRBJ1-2 | TRBV25-1 | many | TRBD1 | CASSAGQGTYGYTF | TGTGCCAGCAGTGCGGGACAGGGGACCTATGGCTACACCTTC
TRBJ2-3 | TRBV4-2 | - | - | CASSQEGGSTDTQYF | TGTGCCAGCAGCCAAGAAGGAGGAAGCACAGATACGCAGTATTTT
TRBJ2-5 | TRBV4-2 | - | TRBD2 | CASSQDYSGEGETQYF | TGTGCCAGCAGCCAAGATTATAGCGGGGAGGGGGAGACCCAGTACTTC
TRBJ2-7 | TRBV4-1 | few | - | CASSQEWPSSYEQYF | TGCGCCAGCAGCCAAGAGTGGCCCTCTTCCTACGAGCAGTACTTC
TRBJ2-3 | TRBV6-5 | - | - | CASSRGNWGTDTQYF | TGTGCCAGCAGTCGGGGTAATTGGGGCACAGATACGCAGTATTTT
TRBJ2-2 | TRBV6-6 | few | - | CASGPITGELFF | TGTGCCAGCGGGCCGATAACCGGGGAGCTGTTTTTT
TRBJ1-4 | TRBV15 | - | - | CATSSGGEKLFF | TGTGCCACCAGCAGTGGGGGGGAAAAACTGTTTTTT
TRBJ2-1 | TRBV18 | few | TRBD1 | CASSVTGTGRNEQFF | TGTGCCAGCTCAGTTACCGGGACAGGGAGAAATGAGCAGTTCTTC
TRBJ2-1 | TRBV19 | once | TRBD1 | CASSLDRDPNSYNEQFF | TGTGCCAGTAGTCTCGACAGGGACCCTAACTCCTACAATGAGCAGTTCTTC
TRBJ2-7 | TRBV6-2/TRBV6-3 | - | - | CASSSSIGVRYEQYF | TGTGCCAGCAGTTCGAGTATCGGGGTTAGATACGAGCAGTACTTC
TRBJ2-7 | TRBV2 | - | - | CASSLEGAGYEQYF | TGTGCCAGCAGTTTGGAGGGGGCGGGTTACGAGCAGTACTTC
TRBJ1-4 | TRBV2 | - | - | CASRARERGGLFF | TGTGCCAGCAGGGCCCGGGAGAGGGGAGGACTGTTTTTT
TRBJ2-7 | TRBV18 | - | TRBD2 | CASSPPGLAFYEQYF | TGTGCCAGCTCACCGCCCGGACTAGCTTTCTACGAGCAGTACTTC
TRBJ2-7 | TRBV5-4 | - | - | CASSSRSPGQYPNEQYF | TGTGCCAGCAGCTCAAGGAGCCCGGGACAATATCCTAACGAGCAGTACTTC
TRBJ1-1 | TRBV15 | - | - | CATSRVQGWNTEAFF | TGTGCCACCAGCAGAGTACAGGGCTGGAACACTGAAGCTTTCTTT
TRBJ2-2 | TRBV9 | - | TRBD2 | CASSFGPLLAGGRTGELFF | TGTGCCAGCAGCTTCGGCCCCCTCCTAGCGGGGGGCCGAACCGGGGAGCTGTTTTTT
TRBJ2-3 | TRBV6-6 | - | - | CASRTPGAGDTQYF | TGTGCCAGCAGAACTCCAGGGGCTGGCGATACGCAGTATTTT
TRBJ2-2 | TRBV4-1 | - | TRBD2 | CASSQGGGADTGELFF | TGCGCCAGCAGCCAAGGCGGGGGGGCCGACACCGGGGAGCTGTTTTTT
TRBJ2-7 | TRBV5-1 | - | - | CASSLRAGFYEQYF | TGCGCCAGCAGCTTACGGGCGGGGTTCTACGAGCAGTACTTC
TRBJ1-3 | TRBV5-1 | - | - | CASSSDSLGNTIYF | TGCGCCAGCAGCTCGGACAGCCTGGGAAACACCATATATTTT
TRBJ1-1 | TRBV2 | - | - | CASTGGANEAFF | TGTGCCAGCACGGGGGGCGCGAATGAAGCTTTCTTT
TRBJ1-5 | TRBV13 | - | - | CASSSQGEPQHF | TGTGCCAGCAGCTCACAGGGAGAGCCCCAGCATTTT
TRBJ1-1 | TRBV27 | - | - | CASILGGVSTEAFF | TGTGCCAGCATCTTGGGGGGGGTATCAACTGAAGCTTTCTTT
TRBJ1-6 | TRBV6-5 | - | TRBD1 | CASSRQGARSPLHF | TGTGCCAGCAGCCGACAGGGGGCTAGGTCACCCCTCCACTTT
TRBJ1-6 | TRBV5-1 | - | - | CASSLDGRRDSPLHF | TGCGCCAGCAGCTTGGATGGGAGGAGGGATTCACCCCTCCACTTT
TRBJ1-5 | TRBV3-1/TRBV3-2 | - | - | CASSQQGFNQPQHF | TGTGCCAGCAGCCAACAGGGGTTCAATCAGCCCCAGCATTTT
TRBJ1-1 | TRBV12-3/TRBV12-4 | - | TRBD1 | CASTHRGNTEAFF | TGTGCCAGCACCCACAGGGGGAACACTGAAGCTTTCTTT
TRBJ2-1 | TRBV11-2 | - | TRBD2 | CASSPPGSGDYNEQFF | TGTGCCAGCAGCCCTCCGGGGAGCGGGGACTACAATGAGCAGTTCTTC
TRBJ1-4 | TRBV5-1 | - | - | CASSLETVNEKLFF | TGCGCCAGCAGCTTGGAAACAGTCAATGAAAAACTGTTTTTT